The 9 T cell receptor beta chains below come from one sample, sequenced in a study of PD-L1 blockade in urothelial cancer. The time point here: pretreatment peripheral blood. Sequencing was performed with immunoSEQ multiplex PCR; in TCRdb, only in-frame clones are kept and a portion is missing. The profile covers roughly 130,000 clones, with around 84% appearing a single time and roughly 3.2% taken by the ten largest. Sequences were derived from PBMCs, sampled around atezolizumab (anti-PD-L1) treatment. The receptors were gathered from a man aged 50 to 60 with urothelial cancer.

This clone occurred a few times. V and J are TRBV30 and TRBJ1-1; D call uncertain. The germline V gene has CDR1 GTSNPN and CDR2 SVGIG (reference sequence). With 4 bases removed from V and 0 bases from J, the gap between germline ends came to 12 bases. The CDR3 spans 14 residues. The CDR3 DNA reads TGTGCCTGGACCGAGGGAAGGGTGAACACTGAAGCTTTCTTT. It yields the protein CAWTEGRVNTEAFF.

The chain couples TRBV5-5 to TRBJ2-5; 9 bases map to TRBD1. V lost 0 bases and J lost 9; bases outside the gene matches: 9. Germline V gene sequence: CDR1 SGHKS, CDR2 YYEKEE (reference sequence). The CDR3 length is 15 residues. CDR3 in DNA: TGTGCCAGCAGCTTGGGGGGGACAGGGCTTATGGCCCAGTACTTC. Its translation: CASSLGGTGLMAQYF.

V is TRBV28 and J is TRBJ2-2; 7 nucleotides match TRBD1. V lost 8 bases to trimming and J lost 8 bases; unmatched junction nucleotides: 14. The germline V gene encodes CDR1 MDHEN and CDR2 SYDVKM. This CDR3 region has 15 residues. This chain's CDR3 is CASLNRGIMEGELFF. The CDR3 DNA follows: TGTGCCAGCCTTAACAGGGGAATTATGGAGGGGGAGCTGTTTTTT. Full variable domain (remainder filled in from reference TRBV28 and TRBJ2-2): DVKVTQSSRYLVKRTGEKVFLECVQDMDHENMFWYRQDPGLGLRLIYFSYDVKMKEKGDIPEGYSVSREKKERFSLILESASTNQTSMYLCASLNRGIMEGELFFGEGSRLTVL.

CDR3 residues: CASSQDLLVEANYGYTF. As DNA, the CDR3 is TGCGCCAGCAGCCAAGATCTCTTGGTGGAAGCGAACTATGGCTACACCTTC. The chain uses TRBV4-1 and TRBJ1-2; D is unclear. This CDR3 spans 17 amino acids. The germline V gene has CDR1 MGHRA and CDR2 YSYEKL. V lost 0 bases and J 2 bases, leaving 16 bases between the germline ends.

V gene TRBV18 combines with J gene TRBJ2-7; perhaps TRBD1 as D (6 bases). Germline values: CDR1 KGHSH, CDR2 LQKENI. Trimming stripped 0 bases from V and 5 bases from J, with 17 bases between. The CDR3 contains 16 residues. CDR3: CASSPPGSRGVDEQYF. The CDR3 bases are TGTGCCAGCTCACCACCCGGAAGCAGGGGAGTCGACGAGCAGTACTTC.

This clone was seen a single time. This chain links TRBV5-1 with TRBJ2-6, with 7 bases aligning to TRBD1. The V gene's germline CDR1 is SGHRS and CDR2 YFSETQ. CDR3 length equals 16 residues. V lost 5 bases to trimming and J lost 2 bases; unmatched junction nucleotides: 7. This CDR3 reads CASSQTGSAGANVLTF. The DNA for the CDR3 is TGCGCCAGCAGTCAGACAGGGTCTGCTGGGGCCAACGTCCTGACTTTC.

The chain links TRBV6-6 to TRBJ2-3, with TRBD2 matching over 9 bases. The CDR3 has 15 residues. The V segment lost 6 bases and the J segment 3 bases; nucleotides outside the gene matches: 7. Germline assignment: CDR1 MNHNY and CDR2 SVGAGI (reference sequence). The CDR3 loop reads CASSSGTSRTDTQYF. DNA for the CDR3: TGTGCCAGCAGCTCCGGGACTAGCAGAACAGATACGCAGTATTTT.

CDR3: CAWMQGTRYNEQFF. The CDR3 region has the DNA TGTGCCTGGATGCAGGGAACGAGGTACAATGAGCAGTTCTTC. The chain joins TRBV30 to TRBJ2-1; maybe TRBD1 (5 bases). The CDR3 spans 14 residues. Germline lookup yields CDR1 GTSNPN and CDR2 SVGIG (reference sequence). Trimming cost V 4 bases and J 4 bases, with 14 bases left between them.

The J gene is TRBJ2-2, the V gene TRBV10-3, with TRBD2 matching over 9 bases. Germline trimming cut 7 bases from V and 4 bases from J; bases unmatched to any gene: 4. This CDR3 comprises 14 residues. Germline CDR1 is ENHRY and CDR2 is SYGVKD. CDR3 sequence reads: CAIMVAGVTGELFF. The CDR3 DNA is TGTGCCATCATGGTAGCGGGAGTCACCGGGGAGCTGTTTTTT.